This record looks at one T cell receptor beta chain sequence and its context. Its antigen is unidentified. CDR1 and CDR2 from the germline V gene are PRHDT and FYEKMQ (reference sequence). The J segment lost 5 bases and the V segment lost 1 base, leaving 6 bases of the junction unmatched. CDR3 length: 16 residues. The sample is drawn from a study of Ad26.COV2.S vaccination and SARS-CoV-2 variants. For the study at large: Intramuscular Ad26.COV2.S at 5x10^10 or 1x10^11 viral particles. Broader study findings: TCR breadth and depth estimates may have understated total T cell responses.

This table comes from immunoSEQ multiplex PCR, and its TCRdb copy is limited to in-frame clones, with some not included. Here the sample spans roughly 410,000 clones, around four fifths being singletons. Described treatment: about 20 received Ad26.COV2.S at low or high dose, single or two shots; about 5 received placebo; per-sample allocation not given. On day 63 after the first injection, vaccine and placebo recipients gave samples. The donor's status was that of an adult aged 18-55 years in Boston. The rearrangement links TRBV13 to TRBJ2-7; 12 nucleotides match TRBD1. The TCR comes from a person aged 18-60 years who received the Ad26.COV2.S COVID-19 vaccine or a placebo. The source material was peripheral blood, sampled in a trial of Ad26.COV2.S vaccine versus placebo. The CDR3 here is CASSLVGQGAYHEQYF. Here the CDR3 DNA reads TGTGCCAGCAGCTTAGTGGGACAGGGGGCCTACCACGAGCAGTACTTC.